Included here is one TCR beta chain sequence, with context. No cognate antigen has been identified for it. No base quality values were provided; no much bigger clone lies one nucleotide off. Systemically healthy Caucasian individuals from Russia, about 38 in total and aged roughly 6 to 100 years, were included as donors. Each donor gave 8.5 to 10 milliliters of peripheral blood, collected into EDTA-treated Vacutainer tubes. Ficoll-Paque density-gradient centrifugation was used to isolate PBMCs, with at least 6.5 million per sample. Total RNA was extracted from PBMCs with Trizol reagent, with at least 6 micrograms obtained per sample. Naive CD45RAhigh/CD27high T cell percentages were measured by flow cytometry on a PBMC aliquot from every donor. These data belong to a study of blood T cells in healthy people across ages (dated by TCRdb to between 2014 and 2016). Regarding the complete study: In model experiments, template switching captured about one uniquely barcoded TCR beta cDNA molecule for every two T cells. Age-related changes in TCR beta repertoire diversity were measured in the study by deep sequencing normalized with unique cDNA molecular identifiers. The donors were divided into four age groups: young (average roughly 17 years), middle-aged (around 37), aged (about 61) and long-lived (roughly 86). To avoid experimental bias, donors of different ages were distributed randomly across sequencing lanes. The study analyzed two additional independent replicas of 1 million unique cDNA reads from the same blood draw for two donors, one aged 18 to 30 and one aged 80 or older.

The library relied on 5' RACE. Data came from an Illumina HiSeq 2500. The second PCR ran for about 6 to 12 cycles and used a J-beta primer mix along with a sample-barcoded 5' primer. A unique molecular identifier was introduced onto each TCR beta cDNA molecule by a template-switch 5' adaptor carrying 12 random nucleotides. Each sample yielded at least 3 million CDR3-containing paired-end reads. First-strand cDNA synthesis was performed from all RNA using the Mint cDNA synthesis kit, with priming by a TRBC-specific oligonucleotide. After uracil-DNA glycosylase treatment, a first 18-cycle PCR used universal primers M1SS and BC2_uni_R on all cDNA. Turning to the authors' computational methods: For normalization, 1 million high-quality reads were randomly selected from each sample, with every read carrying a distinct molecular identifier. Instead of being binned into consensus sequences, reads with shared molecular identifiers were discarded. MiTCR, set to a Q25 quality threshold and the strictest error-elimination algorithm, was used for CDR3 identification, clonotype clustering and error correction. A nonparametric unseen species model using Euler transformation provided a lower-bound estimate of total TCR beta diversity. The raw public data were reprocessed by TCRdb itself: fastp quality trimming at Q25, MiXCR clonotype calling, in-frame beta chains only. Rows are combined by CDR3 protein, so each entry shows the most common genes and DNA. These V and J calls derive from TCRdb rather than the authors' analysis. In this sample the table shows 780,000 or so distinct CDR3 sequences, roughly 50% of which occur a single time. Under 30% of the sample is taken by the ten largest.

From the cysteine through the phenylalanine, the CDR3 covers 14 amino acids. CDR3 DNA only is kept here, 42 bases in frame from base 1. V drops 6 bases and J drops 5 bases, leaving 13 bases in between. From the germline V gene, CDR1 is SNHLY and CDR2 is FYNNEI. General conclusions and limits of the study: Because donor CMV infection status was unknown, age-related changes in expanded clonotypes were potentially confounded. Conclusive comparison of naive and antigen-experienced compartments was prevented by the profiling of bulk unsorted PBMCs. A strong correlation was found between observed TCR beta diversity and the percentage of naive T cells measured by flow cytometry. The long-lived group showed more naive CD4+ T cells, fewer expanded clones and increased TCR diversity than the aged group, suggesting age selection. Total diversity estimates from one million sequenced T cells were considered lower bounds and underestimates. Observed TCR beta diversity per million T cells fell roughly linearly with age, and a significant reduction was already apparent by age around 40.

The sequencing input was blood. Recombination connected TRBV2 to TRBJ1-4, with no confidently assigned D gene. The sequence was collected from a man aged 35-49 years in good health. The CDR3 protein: CASSPFMINEKLFF. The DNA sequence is TGTGCCAGCAGCCCCTTCATGATAAATGAAAAACTGTTTTTT.